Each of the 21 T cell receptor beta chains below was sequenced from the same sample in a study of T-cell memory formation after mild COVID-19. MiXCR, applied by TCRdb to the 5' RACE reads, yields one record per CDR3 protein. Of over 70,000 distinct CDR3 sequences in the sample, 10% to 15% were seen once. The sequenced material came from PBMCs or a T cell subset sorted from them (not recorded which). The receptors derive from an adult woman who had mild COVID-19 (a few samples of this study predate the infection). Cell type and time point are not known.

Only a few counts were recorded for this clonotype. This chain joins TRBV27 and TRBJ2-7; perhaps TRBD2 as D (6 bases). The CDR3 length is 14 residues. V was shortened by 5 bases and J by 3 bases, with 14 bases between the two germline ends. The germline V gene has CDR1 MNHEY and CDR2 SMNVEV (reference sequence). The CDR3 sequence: CASSTVGGSYEQYF. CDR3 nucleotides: TGTGCCAGCAGTACTGTCGGGGGAAGCTACGAGCAGTACTTC.

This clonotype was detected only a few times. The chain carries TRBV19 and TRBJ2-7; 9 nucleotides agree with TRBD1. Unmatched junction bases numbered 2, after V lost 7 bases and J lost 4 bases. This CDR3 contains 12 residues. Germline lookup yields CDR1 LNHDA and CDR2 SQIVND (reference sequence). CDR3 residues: CASMDRGYEQYF. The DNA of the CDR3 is TGTGCCAGTATGGACAGGGGATACGAGCAGTACTTC.

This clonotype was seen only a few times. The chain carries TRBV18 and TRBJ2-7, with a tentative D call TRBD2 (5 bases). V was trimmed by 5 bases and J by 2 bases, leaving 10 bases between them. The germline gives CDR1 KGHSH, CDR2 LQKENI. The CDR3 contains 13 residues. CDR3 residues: CASSADGAYEQYF. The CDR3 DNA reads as TGTGCCAGCTCAGCGGACGGGGCCTACGAGCAGTACTTC.

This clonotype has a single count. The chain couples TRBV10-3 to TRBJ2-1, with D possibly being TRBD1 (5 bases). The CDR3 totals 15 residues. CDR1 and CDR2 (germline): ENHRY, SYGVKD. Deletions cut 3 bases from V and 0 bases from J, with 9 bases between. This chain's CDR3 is CAISDRGSSYNEQFF. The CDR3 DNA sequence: TGTGCCATCAGTGATAGGGGCAGCTCCTACAATGAGCAGTTCTTC.

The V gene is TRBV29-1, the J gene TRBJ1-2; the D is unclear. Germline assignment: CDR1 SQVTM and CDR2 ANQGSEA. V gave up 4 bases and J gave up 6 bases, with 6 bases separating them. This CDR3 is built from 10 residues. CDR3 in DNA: TGCAGCGTTGTCGGGGATGGCTACACCTTC. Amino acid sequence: CSVVGDGYTF.

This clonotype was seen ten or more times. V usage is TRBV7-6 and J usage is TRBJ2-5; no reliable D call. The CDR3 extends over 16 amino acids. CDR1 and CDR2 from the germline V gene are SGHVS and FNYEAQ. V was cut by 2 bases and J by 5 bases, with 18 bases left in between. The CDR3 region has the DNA TGTGCCAGCAGCTTACAGCTGATCGGTTTAGGCGAGACCCAGTACTTC. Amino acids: CASSLQLIGLGETQYF.

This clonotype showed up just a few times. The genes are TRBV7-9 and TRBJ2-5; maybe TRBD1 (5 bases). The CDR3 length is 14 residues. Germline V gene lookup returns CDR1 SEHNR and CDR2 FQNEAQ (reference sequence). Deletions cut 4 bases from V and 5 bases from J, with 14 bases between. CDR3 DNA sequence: TGTGCCAGCAGCTCGCAGGGAATTCGGGAGACCCAGTACTTC. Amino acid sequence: CASSSQGIRETQYF.

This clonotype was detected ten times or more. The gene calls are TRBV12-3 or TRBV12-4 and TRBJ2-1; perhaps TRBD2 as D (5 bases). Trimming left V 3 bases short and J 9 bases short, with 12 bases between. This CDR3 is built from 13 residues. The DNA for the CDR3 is TGTGCCAGCAGTTTCCGATTACGGGGTGAGCAGTTCTTC. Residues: CASSFRLRGEQFF.

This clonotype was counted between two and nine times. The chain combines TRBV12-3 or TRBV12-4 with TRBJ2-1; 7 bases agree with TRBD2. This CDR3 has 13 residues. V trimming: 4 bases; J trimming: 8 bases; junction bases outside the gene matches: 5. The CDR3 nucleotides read TGTGCCAGCAGTTGGCCGGGAGGCTATGAGCAGTTCTTC. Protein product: CASSWPGGYEQFF.

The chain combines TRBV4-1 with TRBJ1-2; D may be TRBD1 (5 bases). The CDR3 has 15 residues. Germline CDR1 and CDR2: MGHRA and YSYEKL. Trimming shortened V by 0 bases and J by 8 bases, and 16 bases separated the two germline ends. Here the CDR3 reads CASSQDAQGTLGYTF. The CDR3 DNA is TGCGCCAGCAGCCAAGATGCGCAGGGTACGTTAGGCTACACCTTC.

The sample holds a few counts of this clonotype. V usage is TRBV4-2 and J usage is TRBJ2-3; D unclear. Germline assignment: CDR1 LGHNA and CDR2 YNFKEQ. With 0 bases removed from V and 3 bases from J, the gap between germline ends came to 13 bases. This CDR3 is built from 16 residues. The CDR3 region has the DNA TGTGCCAGCAGCCAAGATCTTCACACCTCTACAGATACGCAGTATTTT. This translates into CASSQDLHTSTDTQYF.

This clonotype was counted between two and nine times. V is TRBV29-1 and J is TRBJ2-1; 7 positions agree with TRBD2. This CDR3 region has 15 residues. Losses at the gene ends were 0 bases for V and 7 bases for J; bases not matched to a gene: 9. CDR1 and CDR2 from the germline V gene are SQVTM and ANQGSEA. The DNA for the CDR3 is TGCAGCGTTGAAGACCCTGGACTAGGGGTGAATGAGCAGTTCTTC. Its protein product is CSVEDPGLGVNEQFF.

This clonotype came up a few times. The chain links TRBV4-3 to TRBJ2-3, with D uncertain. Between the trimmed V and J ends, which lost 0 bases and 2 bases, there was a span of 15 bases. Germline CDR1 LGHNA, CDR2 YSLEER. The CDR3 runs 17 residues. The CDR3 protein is CASSQDMVGSYTDTQYF. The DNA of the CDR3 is TGCGCCAGCAGCCAAGATATGGTGGGATCCTACACAGATACGCAGTATTTT.

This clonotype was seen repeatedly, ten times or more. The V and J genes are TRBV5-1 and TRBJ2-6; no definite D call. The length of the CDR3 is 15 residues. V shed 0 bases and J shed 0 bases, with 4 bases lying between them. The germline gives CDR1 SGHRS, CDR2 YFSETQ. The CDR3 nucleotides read TGCGCCAGCAGCTTGGGCGGCTCTGGGGCCAACGTCCTGACTTTC. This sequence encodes CASSLGGSGANVLTF.

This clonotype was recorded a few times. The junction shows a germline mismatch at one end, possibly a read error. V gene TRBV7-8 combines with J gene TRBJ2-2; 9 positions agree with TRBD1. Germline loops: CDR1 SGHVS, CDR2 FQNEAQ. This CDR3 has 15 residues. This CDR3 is CASSLGTGFTGELIF. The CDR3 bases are TGTGCCAGCAGTCTTGGGACAGGGTTCACCGGGGAGCTGATTTTT.

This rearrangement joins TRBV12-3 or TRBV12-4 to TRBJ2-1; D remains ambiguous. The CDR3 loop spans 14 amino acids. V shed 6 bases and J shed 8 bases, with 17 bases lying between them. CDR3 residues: CASSSRPLVDEQFF. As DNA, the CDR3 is TGTGCCAGCAGCTCTCGCCCCCTTGTTGATGAGCAGTTCTTC.

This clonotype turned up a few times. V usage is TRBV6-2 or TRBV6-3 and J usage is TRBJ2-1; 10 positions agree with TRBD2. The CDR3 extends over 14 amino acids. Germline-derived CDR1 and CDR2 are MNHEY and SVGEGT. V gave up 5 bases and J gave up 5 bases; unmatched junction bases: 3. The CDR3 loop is CASSTLAGNNEQFF. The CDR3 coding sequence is TGTGCCAGCAGTACACTAGCGGGAAACAATGAGCAGTTCTTC.

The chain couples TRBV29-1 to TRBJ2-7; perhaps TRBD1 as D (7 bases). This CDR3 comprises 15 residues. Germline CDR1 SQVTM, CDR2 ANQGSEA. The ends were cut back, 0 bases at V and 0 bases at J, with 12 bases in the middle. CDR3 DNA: TGCAGCGTTGAAGAGGCGGGACAGTTCTCCTACGAGCAGTACTTC. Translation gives CSVEEAGQFSYEQYF.

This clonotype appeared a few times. CDR3 sequence (DNA): TGCAGCGTTACCGGGACAGGGTATCATACTGAAGCTTTCTTT. Its translation: CSVTGTGYHTEAFF. This chain links TRBV29-1 with TRBJ1-1; 9 positions match TRBD1. Germline V CDR1 and CDR2: SQVTM, ANQGSEA. J gave up 5 bases and V 5 bases, and 9 bases lay outside the gene matches. The CDR3 sequence is 14 residues long.

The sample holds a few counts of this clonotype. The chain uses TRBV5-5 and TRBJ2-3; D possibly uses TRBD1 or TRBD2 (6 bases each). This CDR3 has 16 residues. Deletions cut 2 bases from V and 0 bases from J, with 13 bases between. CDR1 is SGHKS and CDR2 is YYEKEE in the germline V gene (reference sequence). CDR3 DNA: TGTGCCAGCAGCTTACAGGGTGGGACTAGCACAGATACGCAGTATTTT. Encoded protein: CASSLQGGTSTDTQYF.

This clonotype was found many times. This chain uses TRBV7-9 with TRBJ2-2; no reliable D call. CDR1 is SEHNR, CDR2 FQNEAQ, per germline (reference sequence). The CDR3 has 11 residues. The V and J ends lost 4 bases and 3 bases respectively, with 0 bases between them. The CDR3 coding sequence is TGTGCCAGCAGCTACACCGGGGAGCTGTTTTTT. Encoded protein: CASSYTGELFF.